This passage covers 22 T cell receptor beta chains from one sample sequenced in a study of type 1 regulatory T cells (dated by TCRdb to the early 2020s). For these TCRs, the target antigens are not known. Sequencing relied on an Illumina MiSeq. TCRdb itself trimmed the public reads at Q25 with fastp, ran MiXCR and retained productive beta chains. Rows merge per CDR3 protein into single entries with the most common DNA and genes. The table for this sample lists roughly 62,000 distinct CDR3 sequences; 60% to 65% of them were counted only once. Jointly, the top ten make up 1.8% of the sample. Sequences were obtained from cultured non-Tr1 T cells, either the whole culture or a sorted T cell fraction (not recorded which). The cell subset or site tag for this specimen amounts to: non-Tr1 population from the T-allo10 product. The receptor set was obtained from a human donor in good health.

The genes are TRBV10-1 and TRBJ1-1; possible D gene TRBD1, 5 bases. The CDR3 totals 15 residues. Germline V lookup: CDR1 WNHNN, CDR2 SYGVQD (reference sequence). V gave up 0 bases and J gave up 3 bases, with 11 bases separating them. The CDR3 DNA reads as TGCGCCAGCAGTGAGTCAAGGGGTGCGTACACTGAAGCTTTCTTT. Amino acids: CASSESRGAYTEAFF.

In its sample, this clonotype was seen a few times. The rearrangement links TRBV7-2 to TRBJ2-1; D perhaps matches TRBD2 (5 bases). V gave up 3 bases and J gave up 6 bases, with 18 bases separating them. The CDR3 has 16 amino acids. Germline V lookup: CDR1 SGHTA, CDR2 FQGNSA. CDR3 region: CASSFFSTGWSNEQFF. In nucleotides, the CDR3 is TGTGCCAGCAGCTTTTTTTCGACGGGATGGAGCAATGAGCAGTTCTTC.

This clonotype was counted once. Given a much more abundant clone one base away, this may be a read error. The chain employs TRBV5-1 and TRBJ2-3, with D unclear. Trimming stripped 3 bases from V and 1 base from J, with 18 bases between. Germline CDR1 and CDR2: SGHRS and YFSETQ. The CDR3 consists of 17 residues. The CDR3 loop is CASSWTVVRLGTDTQYF. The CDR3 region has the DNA TGCGCCAGCAGCTGGACCGTAGTCAGGTTGGGCACAGATACGCAGTATTTT.

The CDR3, as DNA: TGTGCCAGCAGTCCGACAGGGGCCCAGCCCCAGCATTTT. Its protein is CASSPTGAQPQHF. V usage is TRBV12-3 or TRBV12-4 and J usage is TRBJ1-5; 8 bases are shared with TRBD1. V lost 5 bases to trimming and J lost 7 bases; unmatched junction nucleotides: 4. The CDR3 is made up of 13 amino acids.

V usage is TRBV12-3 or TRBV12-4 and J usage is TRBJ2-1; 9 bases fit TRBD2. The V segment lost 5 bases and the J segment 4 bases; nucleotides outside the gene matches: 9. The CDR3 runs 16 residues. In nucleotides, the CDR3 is TGTGCCAGCAGTCCTACCCCGGGACTAGCATACAATGAGCAGTTCTTC. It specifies CASSPTPGLAYNEQFF.

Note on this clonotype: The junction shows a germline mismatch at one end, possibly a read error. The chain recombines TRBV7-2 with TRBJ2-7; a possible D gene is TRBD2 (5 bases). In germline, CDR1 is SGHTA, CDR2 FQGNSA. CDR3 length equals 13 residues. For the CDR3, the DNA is TGTGTCAGCAGCTTAGGGAGTACCTACGAGCAGTACTTC. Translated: CVSSLGSTYEQYF.

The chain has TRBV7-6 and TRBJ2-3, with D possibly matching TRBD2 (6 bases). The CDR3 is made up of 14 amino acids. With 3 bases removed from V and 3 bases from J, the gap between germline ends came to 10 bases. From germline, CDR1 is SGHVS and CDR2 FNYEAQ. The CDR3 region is CASSFRGITDTQYF. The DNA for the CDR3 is TGTGCCAGCAGCTTCCGGGGGATTACAGATACGCAGTATTTT.

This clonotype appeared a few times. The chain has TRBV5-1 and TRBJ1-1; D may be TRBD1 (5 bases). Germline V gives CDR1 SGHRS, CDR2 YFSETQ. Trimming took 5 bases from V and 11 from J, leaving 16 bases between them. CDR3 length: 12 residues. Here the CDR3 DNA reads TGCGCCAGCAGAAAGACAGCGGACGAGGCTTTCTTT. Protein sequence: CASRKTADEAFF.

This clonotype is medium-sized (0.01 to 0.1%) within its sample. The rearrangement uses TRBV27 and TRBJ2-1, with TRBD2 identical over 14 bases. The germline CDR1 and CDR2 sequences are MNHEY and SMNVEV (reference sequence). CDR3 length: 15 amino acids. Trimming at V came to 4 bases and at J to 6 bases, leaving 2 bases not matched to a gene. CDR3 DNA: TGTGCCAGCAGTTCGACTAGCGGGGGGGTCAATGAGCAGTTCTTC. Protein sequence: CASSSTSGGVNEQFF.

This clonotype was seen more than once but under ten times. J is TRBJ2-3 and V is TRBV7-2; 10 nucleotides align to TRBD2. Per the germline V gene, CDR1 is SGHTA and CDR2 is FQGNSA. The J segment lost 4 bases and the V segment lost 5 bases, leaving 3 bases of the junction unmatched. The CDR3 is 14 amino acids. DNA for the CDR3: TGTGCCAGCAGCCCAGGGACTAGCGCAGATACGCAGTATTTT. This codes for CASSPGTSADTQYF.

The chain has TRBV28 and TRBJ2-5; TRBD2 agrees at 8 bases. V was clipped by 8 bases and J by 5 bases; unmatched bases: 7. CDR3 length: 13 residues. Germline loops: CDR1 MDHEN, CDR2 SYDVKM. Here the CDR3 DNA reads TGTGCCAGCCAGGTAGCGGGAAACGAGACCCAGTACTTC. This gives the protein CASQVAGNETQYF.

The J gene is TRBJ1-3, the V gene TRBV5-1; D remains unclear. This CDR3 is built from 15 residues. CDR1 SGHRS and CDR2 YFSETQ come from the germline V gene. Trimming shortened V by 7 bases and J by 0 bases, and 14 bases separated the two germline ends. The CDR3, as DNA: TGCGCCAGCTCGTCGGCAGGCCGCTCTGGAAACACCATATATTTT. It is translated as CASSSAGRSGNTIYF.

In nucleotides, the CDR3 is TGCGCCAGCAGCTGGGGGGACAGGGATGGAGAGACCCAGTACTTC. Residues: CASSWGDRDGETQYF. The chain joins TRBV5-1 to TRBJ2-5; TRBD1 matches 9 bases. The CDR3 has 15 residues. V lost 3 bases, J lost 4 bases, and 7 bases stayed unmatched. The germline CDR1 and CDR2 sequences are SGHRS and YFSETQ.

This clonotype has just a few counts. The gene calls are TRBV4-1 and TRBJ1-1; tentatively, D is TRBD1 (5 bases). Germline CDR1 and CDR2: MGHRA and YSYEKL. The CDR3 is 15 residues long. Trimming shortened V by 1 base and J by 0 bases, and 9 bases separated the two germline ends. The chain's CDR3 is CASSQVGTVNTEAFF. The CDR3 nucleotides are TGCGCCAGCAGCCAAGTTGGGACGGTGAACACTGAAGCTTTCTTT.

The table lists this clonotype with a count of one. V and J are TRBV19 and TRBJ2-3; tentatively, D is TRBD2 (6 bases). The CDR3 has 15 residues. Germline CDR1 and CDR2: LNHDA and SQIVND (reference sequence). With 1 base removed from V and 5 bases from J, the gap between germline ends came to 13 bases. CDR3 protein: CASSIAGGPQDTQYF. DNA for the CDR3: TGTGCCAGTAGTATAGCTGGAGGGCCGCAAGATACGCAGTATTTT.

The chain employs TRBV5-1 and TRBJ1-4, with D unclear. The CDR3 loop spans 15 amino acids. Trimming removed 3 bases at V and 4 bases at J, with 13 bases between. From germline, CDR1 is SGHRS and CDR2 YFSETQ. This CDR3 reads CASSSTGPRNEKLFF. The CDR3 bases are TGCGCCAGCAGCTCTACCGGGCCGCGTAATGAAAAACTGTTTTTT.

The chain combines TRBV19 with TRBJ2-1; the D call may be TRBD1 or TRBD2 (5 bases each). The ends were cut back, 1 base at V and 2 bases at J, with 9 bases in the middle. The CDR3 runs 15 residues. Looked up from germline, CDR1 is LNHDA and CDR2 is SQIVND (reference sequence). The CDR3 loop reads CASSIGGIPYNEQFF. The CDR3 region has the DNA TGTGCCAGTAGTATAGGGGGGATTCCCTACAATGAGCAGTTCTTC.

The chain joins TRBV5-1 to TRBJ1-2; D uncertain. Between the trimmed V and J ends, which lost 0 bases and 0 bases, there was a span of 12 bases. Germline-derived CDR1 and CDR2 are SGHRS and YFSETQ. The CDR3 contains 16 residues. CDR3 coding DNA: TGCGCCAGCAGCTTGGGAGCGCGGGAAGCTAACTATGGCTACACCTTC. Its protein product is CASSLGAREANYGYTF.

The CDR3 DNA sequence: TGTGCCAGCAGCCCCCGGACTAGGTCGTCCTACAATGAGCAGTTCTTC. Its translation is CASSPRTRSSYNEQFF. This chain connects TRBV11-2 to TRBJ2-1; TRBD2 matches at 7 bases. The CDR3 covers 16 residues. Germline V gene lookup returns CDR1 SGHAT and CDR2 FQNNGV. J lost 1 base, V lost 5 bases, and 8 bases had no gene match.

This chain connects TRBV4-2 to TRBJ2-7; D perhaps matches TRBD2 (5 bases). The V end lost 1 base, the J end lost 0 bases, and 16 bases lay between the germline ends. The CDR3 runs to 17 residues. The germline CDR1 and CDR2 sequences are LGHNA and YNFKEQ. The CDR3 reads CASSQVRGGSSSYEQYF. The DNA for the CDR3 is TGTGCCAGCAGCCAAGTCCGCGGAGGCTCGAGCTCCTACGAGCAGTACTTC.

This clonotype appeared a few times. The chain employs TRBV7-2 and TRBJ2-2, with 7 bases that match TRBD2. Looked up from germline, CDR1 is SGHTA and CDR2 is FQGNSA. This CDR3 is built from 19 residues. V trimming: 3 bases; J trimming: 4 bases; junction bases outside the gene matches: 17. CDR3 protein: CASSFRGLVNPDSTGELFF. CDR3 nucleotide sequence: TGTGCCAGCAGCTTTAGAGGACTAGTAAATCCAGATAGCACCGGGGAGCTGTTTTTT. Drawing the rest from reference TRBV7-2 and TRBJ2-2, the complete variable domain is GAGVSQSPSNKVTEKGKDVELRCDPISGHTALYWYRQSLGQGLEFLIYFQGNSAPDKSGLPSDRFSAERTGGSVSTLTIQRTQQEDSAVYLCASSFRGLVNPDSTGELFFGEGSRLTVL.

CDR3 bases: TGTGCCAGCGCCCCCTCAGGGCTAGCGGGAATCCGGGGTAGAGATGAGCAGTTCTTC. Encoded protein: CASAPSGLAGIRGRDEQFF. The chain joins TRBV25-1 to TRBJ2-1, with 9 bases matching TRBD2. Germline CDR1 and CDR2: MGHDK and SYGVNS. The ends lost 8 bases at V and 8 bases at J; junction bases unmatched: 25. The CDR3 extends over 19 amino acids.